This T cell receptor beta chain was identified in a study of cytomegalovirus exposure and HLA in healthy donors. Broader study findings: Previous analysis showed most TCR beta V segments were productive about 87% or about 30% of the time. There were some public TCRs occurring in many donors, but most TCR sequences were rare. Information on immune exposure was restricted to one variable (CMV serostatus).

PCR used 60 Vbeta primers and 13 Jbeta primers. Profiling relied on immunoSEQ multiplex PCR, and the TCRdb table lists in-frame clones only, not all of them. The sample lists approximately 150,000 clones, about 75% occurring once. On this clone itself: Its antigen is as yet unknown.

The specimen was PBMCs. The TCR sequence derives from a male donor in good health and CMV-seronegative.

The DNA of the CDR3 is TGTGCCAGTAGTAACGGACAGGGAGGGACTGAAGCTTTCTTT. It translates to CASSNGQGGTEAFF. This chain joins TRBV19 and TRBJ1-1, with 8 bases lining up with TRBD1. Germline V lookup: CDR1 LNHDA, CDR2 SQIVND (reference sequence). The ends lost 4 bases at V and 5 bases at J; junction bases unmatched: 6. The CDR3 length is 14 residues.